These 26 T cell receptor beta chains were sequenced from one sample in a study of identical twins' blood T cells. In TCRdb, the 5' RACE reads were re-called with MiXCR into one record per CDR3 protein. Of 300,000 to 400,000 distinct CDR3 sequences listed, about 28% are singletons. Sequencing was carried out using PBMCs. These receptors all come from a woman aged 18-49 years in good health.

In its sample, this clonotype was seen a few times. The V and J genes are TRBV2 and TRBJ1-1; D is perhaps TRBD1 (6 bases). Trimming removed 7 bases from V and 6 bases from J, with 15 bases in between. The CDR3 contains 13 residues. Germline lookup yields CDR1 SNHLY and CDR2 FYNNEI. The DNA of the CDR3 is TGTGCCAGCACCGAGGGGGGGGAGGCTGAAGCTTTCTTT. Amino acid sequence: CASTEGGEAEAFF.

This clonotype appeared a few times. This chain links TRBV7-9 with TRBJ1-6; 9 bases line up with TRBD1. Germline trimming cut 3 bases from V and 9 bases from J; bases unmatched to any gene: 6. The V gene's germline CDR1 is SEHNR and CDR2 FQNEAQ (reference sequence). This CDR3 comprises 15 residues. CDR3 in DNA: TGTGCCAGCAGCTTGGGACAGGGTTACGGTTCACCCCTCCACTTT. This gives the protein CASSLGQGYGSPLHF.

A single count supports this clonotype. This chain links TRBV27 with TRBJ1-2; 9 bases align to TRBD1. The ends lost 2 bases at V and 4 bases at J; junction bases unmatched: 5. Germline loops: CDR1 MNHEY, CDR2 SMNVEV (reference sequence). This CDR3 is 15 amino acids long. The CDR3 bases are TGTGCCAGCAGTTTAACGGGGACAGGGAGCTATGGCTACACCTTC. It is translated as CASSLTGTGSYGYTF.

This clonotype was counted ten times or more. The DNA for the CDR3 is TGTGCCAGCAGGAGACTAGCGGGTAGCTACGAGCAGTACTTC. Its protein is CASRRLAGSYEQYF. J is TRBJ2-7 and V is TRBV21-1; TRBD2, the D gene given by the table, was not confirmed from the DNA. TRBV21-1 represents a pseudogene. The CDR3 extends over 14 amino acids.

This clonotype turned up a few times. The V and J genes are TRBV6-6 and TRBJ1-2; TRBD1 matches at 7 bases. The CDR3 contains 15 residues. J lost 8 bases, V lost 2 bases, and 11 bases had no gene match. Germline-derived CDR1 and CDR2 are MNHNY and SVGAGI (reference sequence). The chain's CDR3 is CASSYPRQGMRGYTF. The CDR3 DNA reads TGTGCCAGCAGTTACCCGAGACAGGGAATGAGGGGCTACACCTTC.

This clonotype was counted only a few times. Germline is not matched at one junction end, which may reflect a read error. Written as DNA, the CDR3 is TGCAGTGCTAGAGGGGACAGGGACTACACTGATGCTTTCTTT. Translation gives CSARGDRDYTDAFF. The rearrangement uses TRBV20-1 and TRBJ1-1; 9 bases fit TRBD1. This CDR3 has 14 residues. Germline CDR1 and CDR2: DFQATT and SNEGSKA (reference sequence).

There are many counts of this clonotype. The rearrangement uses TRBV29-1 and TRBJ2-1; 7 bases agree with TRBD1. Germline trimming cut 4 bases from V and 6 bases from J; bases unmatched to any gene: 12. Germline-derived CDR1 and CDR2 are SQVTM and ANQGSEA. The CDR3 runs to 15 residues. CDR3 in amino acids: CSVAILTGALNEQFF. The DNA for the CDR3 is TGCAGCGTTGCCATACTCACAGGGGCCCTCAATGAGCAGTTCTTC.

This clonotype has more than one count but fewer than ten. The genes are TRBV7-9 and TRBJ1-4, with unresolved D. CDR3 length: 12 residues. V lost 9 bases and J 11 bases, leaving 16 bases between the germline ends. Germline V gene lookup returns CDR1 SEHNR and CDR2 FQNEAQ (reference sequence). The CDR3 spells CASVEEGRKLFF. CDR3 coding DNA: TGTGCCAGTGTAGAAGAGGGTCGGAAACTGTTTTTT.

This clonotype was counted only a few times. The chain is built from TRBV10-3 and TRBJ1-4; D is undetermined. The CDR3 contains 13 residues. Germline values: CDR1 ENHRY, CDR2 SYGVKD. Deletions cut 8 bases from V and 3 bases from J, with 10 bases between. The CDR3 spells CAIGAGSNEKLFF. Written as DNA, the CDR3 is TGTGCCATCGGCGCCGGCTCTAATGAAAAACTGTTTTTT.

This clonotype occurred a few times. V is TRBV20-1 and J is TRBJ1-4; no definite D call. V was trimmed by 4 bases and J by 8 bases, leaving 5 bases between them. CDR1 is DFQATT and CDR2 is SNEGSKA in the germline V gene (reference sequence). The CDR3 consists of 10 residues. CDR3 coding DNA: TGCAGTGCTATCCGGGAAAAACTGTTTTTT. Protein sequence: CSAIREKLFF.

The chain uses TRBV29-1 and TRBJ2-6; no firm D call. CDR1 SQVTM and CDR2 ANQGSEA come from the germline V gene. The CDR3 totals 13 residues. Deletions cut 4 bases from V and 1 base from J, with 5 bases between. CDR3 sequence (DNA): TGCAGCGTTGGGTGGTCTGGGGCCAACGTCCTGACTTTC. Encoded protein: CSVGWSGANVLTF.

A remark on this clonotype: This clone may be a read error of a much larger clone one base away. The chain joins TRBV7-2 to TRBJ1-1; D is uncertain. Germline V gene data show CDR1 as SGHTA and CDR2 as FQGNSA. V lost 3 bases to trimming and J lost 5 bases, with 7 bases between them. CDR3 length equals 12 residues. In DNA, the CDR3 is TGTGCCAGCAGCTTCCCGAAAACTGAAGCTTTCTTT. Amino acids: CASSFPKTEAFF.

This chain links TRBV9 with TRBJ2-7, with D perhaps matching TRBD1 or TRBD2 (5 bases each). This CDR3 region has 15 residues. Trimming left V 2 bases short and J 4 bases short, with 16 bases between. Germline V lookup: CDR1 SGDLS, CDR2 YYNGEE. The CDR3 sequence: CASSVGSGTEYEQYF. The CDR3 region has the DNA TGTGCCAGCAGCGTTGGATCCGGGACCGAATACGAGCAGTACTTC.

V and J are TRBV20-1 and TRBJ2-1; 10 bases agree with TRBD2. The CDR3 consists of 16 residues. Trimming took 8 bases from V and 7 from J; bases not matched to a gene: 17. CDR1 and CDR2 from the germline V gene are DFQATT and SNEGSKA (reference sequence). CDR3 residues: CSPFLTSGPVVNEQFF. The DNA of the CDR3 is TGCAGTCCTTTCCTGACTAGCGGGCCCGTAGTGAATGAGCAGTTCTTC.

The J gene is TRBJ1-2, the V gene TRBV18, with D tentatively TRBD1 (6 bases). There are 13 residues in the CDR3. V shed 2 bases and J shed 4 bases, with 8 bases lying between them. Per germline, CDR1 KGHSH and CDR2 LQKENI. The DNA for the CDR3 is TGTGCCAGCTCACCAGTGGACAGCTATGGCTACACCTTC. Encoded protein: CASSPVDSYGYTF.

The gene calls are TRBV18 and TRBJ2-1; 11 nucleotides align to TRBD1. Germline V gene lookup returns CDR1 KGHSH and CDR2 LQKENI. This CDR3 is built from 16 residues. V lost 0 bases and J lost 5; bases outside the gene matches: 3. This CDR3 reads CASSPPGTGGNNEQFF. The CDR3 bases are TGTGCCAGCTCACCACCGGGGACAGGGGGGAACAATGAGCAGTTCTTC.

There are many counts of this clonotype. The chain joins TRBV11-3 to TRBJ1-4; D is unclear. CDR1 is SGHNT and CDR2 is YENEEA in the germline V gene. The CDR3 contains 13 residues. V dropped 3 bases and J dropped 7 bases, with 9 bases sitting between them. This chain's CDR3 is CASSFSGSEKLFF. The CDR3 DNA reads TGTGCCAGCAGCTTTAGCGGGAGTGAAAAACTGTTTTTT.

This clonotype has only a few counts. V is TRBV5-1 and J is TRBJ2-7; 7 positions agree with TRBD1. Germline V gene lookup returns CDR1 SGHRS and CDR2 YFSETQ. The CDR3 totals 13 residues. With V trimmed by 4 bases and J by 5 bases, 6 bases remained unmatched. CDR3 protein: CASSEGQSDEQYF. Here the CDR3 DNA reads TGCGCCAGCAGCGAGGGACAGTCGGACGAGCAGTACTTC.

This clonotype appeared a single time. The CDR3 DNA reads TGTGCCAGTAGTATCTTGCCAGGCTTCCTCTACGAGCAGTACTTC. Its protein is CASSILPGFLYEQYF. The V and J genes are TRBV19 and TRBJ2-7; D remains unclear. Germline CDR1 and CDR2: LNHDA and SQIVND (reference sequence). Trimming took 3 bases from V and 3 from J, leaving 15 bases between them. The CDR3 extends over 15 amino acids.

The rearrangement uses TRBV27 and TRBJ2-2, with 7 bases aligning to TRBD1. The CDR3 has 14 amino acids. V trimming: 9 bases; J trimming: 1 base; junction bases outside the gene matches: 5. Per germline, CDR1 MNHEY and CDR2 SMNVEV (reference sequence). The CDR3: CASTGTVNTGELFF. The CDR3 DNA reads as TGTGCCAGTACCGGGACAGTGAACACCGGGGAGCTGTTTTTT.

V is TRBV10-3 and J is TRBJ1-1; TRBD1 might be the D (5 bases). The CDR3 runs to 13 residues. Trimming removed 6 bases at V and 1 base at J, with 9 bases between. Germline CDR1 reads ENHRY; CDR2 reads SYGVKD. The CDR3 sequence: CAISTTGNTEAFF. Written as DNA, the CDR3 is TGTGCCATCAGCACAACAGGGAACACTGAAGCTTTCTTT.

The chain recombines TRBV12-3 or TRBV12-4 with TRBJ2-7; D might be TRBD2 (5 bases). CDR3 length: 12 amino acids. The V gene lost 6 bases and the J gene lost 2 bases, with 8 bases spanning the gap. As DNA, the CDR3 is TGTGCCAGCAGCATTAGCGCCTACGAGCAGTACTTC. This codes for CASSISAYEQYF.

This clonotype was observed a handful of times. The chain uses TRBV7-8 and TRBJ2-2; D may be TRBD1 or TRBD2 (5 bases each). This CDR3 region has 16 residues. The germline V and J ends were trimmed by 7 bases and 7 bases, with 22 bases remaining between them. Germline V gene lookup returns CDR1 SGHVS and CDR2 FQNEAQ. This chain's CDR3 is CASIPGMWGLDGELFF. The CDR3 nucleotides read TGTGCCAGCATCCCGGGAATGTGGGGCTTGGACGGGGAGCTGTTTTTT.

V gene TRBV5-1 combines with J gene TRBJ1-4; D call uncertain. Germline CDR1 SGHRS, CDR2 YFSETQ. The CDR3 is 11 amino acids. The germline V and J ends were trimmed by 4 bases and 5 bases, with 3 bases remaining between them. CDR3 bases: TGCGCCAGCAGCCAAAATGAAAAACTGTTTTTT. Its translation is CASSQNEKLFF.

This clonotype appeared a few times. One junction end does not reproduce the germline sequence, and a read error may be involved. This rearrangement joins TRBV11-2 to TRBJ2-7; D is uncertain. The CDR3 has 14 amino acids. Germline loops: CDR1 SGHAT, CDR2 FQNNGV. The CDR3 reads CASSLGARMYEQYF. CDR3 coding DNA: TGTGCCAGCAGCTTAGGGGCTAGGATGTACGAGCAGTACTTT.

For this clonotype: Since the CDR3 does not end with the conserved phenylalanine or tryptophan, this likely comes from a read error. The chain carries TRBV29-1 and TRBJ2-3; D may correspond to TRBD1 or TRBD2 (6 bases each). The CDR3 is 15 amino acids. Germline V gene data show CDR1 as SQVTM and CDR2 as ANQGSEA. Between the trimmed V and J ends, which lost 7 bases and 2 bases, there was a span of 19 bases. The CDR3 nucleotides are TGCAGCGCCCCACCGGGGCGGGGACACACAGATACGCAGTATTTG. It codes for CSAPPGRGHTDTQYL.